This T cell receptor (beta chain) was profiled in a study of blood T cell repertoires in COVID-19 (dated by TCRdb to about 2020). Some background on the complete study: The collaborator samples originated in the United States, Italy and Spain and spanned the acute and convalescent phases of COVID-19. Samples were obtained from the ongoing ImmuneRACE study (first 160 participants) and from 1,254 subjects provided by 6 global collaborators. Where available, HLA class I and class II types were taken from metadata supplied by the sample provider and were not determined by assay-based typing. The prospective study material was composed of cDNA or gDNA derived from T cells, B-cell-depleted T cells, or PBMCs. Nearly every sample came with metadata listing a de-identified subject ID, COVID-19 status, age in years and sex. Subjects who had been exposed to COVID-19, were actively infected with it, or had recovered from it provided the deeply sampled blood TCRbeta repertoires that made up the dataset. The repertoires were made available in a free public database intended to serve as a resource for research on the immune response to SARS-CoV-2.

Concerning this clone: What this receptor recognizes is not known. No per-base quality is available; no much larger clone lies one base away.

At one collaborating source in Seattle, patients were enrolled during active infection and were followed longitudinally through the course of disease. Whole blood was collected in K2EDTA tubes by collaborating institutions according to the institutions' own protocols. For TCRbeta analysis, collaborators shipped samples in one of three forms: frozen whole blood, isolated PBMCs, or DNA extracted from either of those sample types. Overall results and qualifications from the work: The amount of clinical and demographic metadata varied by source and participant and was provided uncurated.

The CDR1 and CDR2 encoded by the germline V gene are SGHTS and YDEGEE. V ends up 6 bases short and J 5 bases short, with an unmatched junction base count of 4. From the cysteine up to the phenylalanine, the CDR3 has a length of 13 residues. The kept DNA is CDR3 alone, 39 bases in frame from the first base. The immunoSEQ Assay, a bias-controlled multiplex PCR, was used to amplify TCRbeta CDR3 regions from genomic DNA. The original pipeline was this. The number of nucleated cells in each sample was estimated by amplification of reference gene primers within the assay. To quantify the absolute abundance of each unique TCRbeta CDR3 rearrangement, sequence reads were collapsed and filtered. For each sample, productive Simpson clonality was calculated as the square root of Simpson's diversity index over productive rearrangements. TCRdb retrieved this table from immuneACCESS and kept in-frame rearrangements only. Not all clones are present; in checked studies, unresolved V genes account for under half, and no reason is known for the remainder. V, J and clone size were drawn from that table, and D and trimming were deduced from the DNA. The sample yields hundreds of thousands of clones; about nine tenths were counted once. The ten most abundant clones make up about 11% of the sample.

The sample comprised peripheral blood. This clonotype originated in a woman in her 30s with COVID-19, enrolled during active disease. This receptor chain uses TRBV5-8 and TRBJ2-3; 9 middle bases align to TRBD2. The CDR3: CASTRLAEDTQYF. Read as DNA, the sequence is TGTGCCAGCACCCGACTAGCGGAAGATACGCAGTATTTT.